This TCR beta chain was captured by sequencing in a study of liver allograft versus peripheral blood T cells. The overall study: Repertoires from peripheral blood of liver transplant recipients were compared with those inside their transplanted livers.

General study points: Liver allografts reportedly held T cell receptor repertoires unlike those in peripheral blood.

This clonotype came up many times. The antigen is not known. V was pared by 4 bases and J by 6 bases, with 9 bases of the junction left unmatched. The CDR3 contains 15 residues. Germline V gives CDR1 LNHDA, CDR2 SQIVND (reference sequence). MiXCR, run by TCRdb on the reads, gives a single entry per CDR3 protein. The sample records 15,000 to 20,000 distinct CDR3 sequences, 20% to 25% being singletons. This rearrangement joins TRBV19 to TRBJ2-5, with 9 bases identical to TRBD1. This TCR was sampled from a human patient who had a liver transplant. Some T cells may be supplied by the graft donor. The CDR3 DNA reads TGTGCCAGTAGTACGCAAACAGGGGGCGCGAAGACCCAGTACTTC. This gives the protein CASSTQTGGAKTQYF.